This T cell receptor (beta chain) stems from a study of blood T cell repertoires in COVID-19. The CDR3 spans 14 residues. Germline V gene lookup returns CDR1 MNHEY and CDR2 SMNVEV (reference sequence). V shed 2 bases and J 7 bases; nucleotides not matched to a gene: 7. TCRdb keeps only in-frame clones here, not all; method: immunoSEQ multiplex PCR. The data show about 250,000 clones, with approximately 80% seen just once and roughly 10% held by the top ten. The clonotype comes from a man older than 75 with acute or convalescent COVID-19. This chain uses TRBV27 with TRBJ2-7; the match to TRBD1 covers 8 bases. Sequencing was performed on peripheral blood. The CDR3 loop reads CASSLAQGAREQYF. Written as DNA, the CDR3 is TGTGCCAGCAGTTTAGCGCAGGGGGCCCGGGAGCAGTACTTC.